This TCR beta chain is from a study of T cell responses to AZD1222 COVID-19 vaccine. The germline V gene encodes CDR1 MNHEY and CDR2 SVGAGI. V was clipped by 6 bases and J by 4 bases; unmatched bases: 5. The CDR3 is 14 residues long. Data came from immunoSEQ multiplex PCR; TCRdb stores just in-frame clones and leaves some out. The sample carries about 110,000 clones, around nine tenths recorded once. The sequence derives from an adult in good health. The chain carries TRBV6-5 and TRBJ1-5; 8 bases align to TRBD1. The specimen was peripheral blood, collected on day 0 of AZD1222 vaccination. The CDR3 DNA sequence: TGTGCCAGCAGAAAAGGACAGGGAAATCAGCCCCAGCATTTT. It is translated as CASRKGQGNQPQHF.